The present T cell receptor beta chain was sequenced within a study of T cell repertoires in cytomegalovirus infection. TCRdb re-analysed the reads in MiXCR, keeping a single row per CDR3 protein. The sample carries more than 85,000 distinct CDR3 sequences, roughly 30% recorded once. This clonotype was observed at least ten times. Its antigen is unidentified. V was shortened by 3 bases and J by 0 bases, with 14 bases between the two germline ends. This CDR3 has 17 amino acids. This receptor was identified in a human donor in good health (CMV status not recorded). Some clones in this sample may be carry-over from other donors' samples. The sample consisted of CD8+ T cells from cultured PBMCs, taken from culture after CMV antigen stimulation. The gene calls are TRBV12-3 or TRBV12-4 and TRBJ2-2; a weak D match, TRBD2 (5 bases). The CDR3 reads CASSLDPGITNTGELFF. As DNA, the CDR3 is TGTGCCAGCAGTTTGGATCCGGGAATAACGAACACCGGGGAGCTGTTTTTT.